Listed below are T cell receptor beta chains from one sample, sequenced in a study of metastatic and nonmetastatic thyroid tumors. Using MiXCR, TCRdb reanalyzed the PCR reads. In the table there are over 10,000 clones, 31% of which are singletons. The sequencing sample was made of tumor tissue. All receptors derive from a female donor with papillary thyroid cancer or a benign thyroid nodule (not recorded which). Some clones in this sample may be carry-over from other donors' samples. The CDR3 runs from the conserved cysteine through the conserved F or W. The D gene is left open where the match is weak. The size entry is marked missing in some rows and otherwise reads once, few, many or a size class.

D gene | J gene | clone size | V gene | CDR3 DNA | CDR3 protein
TRBD1 | TRBJ2-7 | . | TRBV4-1 | TGCGCCAGCAGCCACGGACAGGGGGCCTACGAGCAGTACTTC | CASSHGQGAYEQYF
. | TRBJ2-7 | large | TRBV24-1 | TGTGCCACCAGTGATCACAGGGACTACGAGCAGTACTTC | CATSDHRDYEQYF
TRBD1 | TRBJ1-4 | many | TRBV19 | TGTGCCAGTAGAAACTCGGGCGGGGACAGGAGGGAAAAACTGTTTTTT | CASRNSGGDRREKLFF
. | TRBJ2-2 | . | TRBV20-1 | TGCAGTGCTGGGGTACAGGTCCCGAACACCGGGGAGCTGTTTTTT | CSAGVQVPNTGELFF
TRBD2 | TRBJ2-3 | medium-sized | TRBV27 | TGTGCCAGCAGTTTAGTCGGGAGGGGAGGAGATACGCAGTATTTT | CASSLVGRGGDTQYF
. | TRBJ1-1 | large | TRBV7-6 | TGTGCCAGCAGCTTAGATACAGGGTTCGGCACTGAAGCTTTCTTT | CASSLDTGFGTEAFF
. | TRBJ2-1 | . | TRBV12-3/TRBV12-4 | TGTGCCAGCAGTTTACAGGGAAAAGGAGGGGAGCAGTTCTTC | CASSLQGKGGEQFF
. | TRBJ1-5 | many | TRBV28 | TGTGCCAGCAGCTACGGGACGGGAAATCAGCCCCAGCATTTT | CASSYGTGNQPQHF
. | TRBJ1-3 | few | TRBV15 | TGTGCCACCAGCAGAAATCGAGGAAACACCATATATTTT | CATSRNRGNTIYF
. | TRBJ2-5 | many | TRBV20-1 | TGCAGTGCTAGAGATCTTCTGGCGGAACAAGAGACCCAGTACTTC | CSARDLLAEQETQYF
. | TRBJ2-1 | few | TRBV28 | TGTGCCAGCAGTTTAACCGGAAACTACAATGAGCAGTTCTTC | CASSLTGNYNEQFF
. | TRBJ1-3 | medium-sized | TRBV6-1 | TGTGCCAGCAGTTCCAGACTAAACTCTGGAAACACCATATATTTT | CASSSRLNSGNTIYF
. | TRBJ1-1 | . | TRBV6-1 | TGTGCCAGCAGGGACACTGAAGCTTTCTTT | CASRDTEAFF
. | TRBJ2-7 | medium-sized | TRBV28 | TGTGCCAGCAGTTTTGAATACGAGCAGTACTTC | CASSFEYEQYF
. | TRBJ2-7 | . | TRBV6-1 | TGTGCCAGCAGTGGGGTTTGGTTCGAGCAGTACTTC | CASSGVWFEQYF
. | TRBJ2-2 | few | TRBV6-2/TRBV6-3 | TGTGCCAGCAGACTAGCTGGTATGCCCGGGGAGCTGTTTTTT | CASRLAGMPGELFF